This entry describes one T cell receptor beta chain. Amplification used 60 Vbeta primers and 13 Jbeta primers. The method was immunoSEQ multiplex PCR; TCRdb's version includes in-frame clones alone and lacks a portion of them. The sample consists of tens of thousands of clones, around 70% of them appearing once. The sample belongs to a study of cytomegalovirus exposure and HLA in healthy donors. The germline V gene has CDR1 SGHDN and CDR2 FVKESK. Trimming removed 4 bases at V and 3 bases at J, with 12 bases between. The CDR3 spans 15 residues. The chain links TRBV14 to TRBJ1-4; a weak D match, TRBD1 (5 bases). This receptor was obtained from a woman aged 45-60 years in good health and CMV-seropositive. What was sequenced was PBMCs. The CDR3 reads CASSPRQTPNEKLFF. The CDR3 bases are TGTGCCAGCAGCCCTAGACAGACCCCTAATGAAAAACTGTTTTTT.